This T cell receptor beta chain was sequenced in a study of cytomegalovirus exposure and HLA in healthy donors. Method: immunoSEQ multiplex PCR; TCRdb's copy keeps in-frame clones and lacks some. The table includes about 170,000 clones, 95% to 96% detected once. The CDR3 runs to 17 residues. V was clipped by 1 base and J by 5 bases; unmatched bases: 13. This TCR was recovered from a woman aged 18-35 years in good health and CMV-seronegative. Specimen: PBMCs. This chain uses TRBV5-7 with TRBJ2-3, with 7 bases aligning to TRBD2. TRBV5-7 is filed as an ORF, its function uncertain. This CDR3 reads CASSLFPAGRIGDTQYF. CDR3 in DNA: TGTGCCAGCAGCTTGTTTCCAGCGGGGCGGATAGGAGATACGCAGTATTTT.